The clone carrying this T cell receptor (beta chain) was seen a few times. No antigen is known for it. Both 60 Vbeta primers and 13 Jbeta primers went into the PCR. Data came from immunoSEQ multiplex PCR; TCRdb stores just in-frame clones and leaves some out. The data contain about 94,000 clones, roughly 8.2% of them singletons. These data are taken from a study of cytomegalovirus exposure and HLA in healthy donors. Study-wide background: An earlier analysis found around 120 million unique TCR beta sequences from 200 million or so T cells. Of the donors genotyped, 300 to 500 in all, 65% to 90% fell in the Caucasian-associated ancestry cluster. General observations from the study: Within an earlier analysis, most TCR beta V segments proved productive either about 90% or about 30% of the time. In vitro work confirmed that three CMV-associated chains recognize CMV antigens.

The specimen sequenced was PBMCs. The receptor was derived from a man aged 50 or older in good health and CMV-seronegative.

CDR3 residues: CASSSWGQGSDTQYF. The CDR3 nucleotides read TGTGCCAGCAGTTCATGGGGGCAGGGGAGCGATACGCAGTATTTT. The chain couples TRBV27 to TRBJ2-3, with D perhaps matching TRBD1 (6 bases). The CDR3 spans 15 residues. Germline lookup yields CDR1 MNHEY and CDR2 SMNVEV (reference sequence). V gave up 4 bases and J gave up 6 bases, with 17 bases separating them.